This TCR beta chain was identified in a study of identical twins (dated by TCRdb to about 2016). Study-level background: The study deep-sequenced TCR alpha and beta repertoires from monozygotic twins, unrelated adults of various ages and cord blood to test whether fetal clonotypes persist. Replicate twin experiments were performed at different times using different library preparation protocols to rule out contamination.

Library preparation was by 5' RACE. The sequencing machine was an Illumina HiSeq 2000. A universal primer binding site was introduced by template switching, and a unique molecular identifier was present in the final cDNA, enabling accurate counting of TCR cDNA molecules. Specific primers in the conserved constant-segment region were used to synthesize first-strand cDNA for the TCR alpha and beta chains. Each cDNA library was double barcoded, with a SMART-Mk sample barcode plus Illumina barcodes, to control for contamination. Two successive PCR steps introduced TruSeq adapter sequences along with Illumina sample barcodes. TCR alpha and beta cDNA libraries were sequenced on the Illumina HiSeq platform with custom primers. As for how the authors treated the data: Raw reads were processed with MiGEC to extract unique molecular identifiers, and MiXCR was used to determine CDR3 positions. Recombination models were inferred per individual with the repgenHMM and IGoR tools using an EM algorithm. The tcR package in R was used for shared clonotype analysis, with sharing normalized by the product of cloneset sizes. Out-of-frame nonproductive sequences were analyzed to study raw recombination free of thymic and clonal selection effects. TCRdb took the public reads, trimmed them with fastp at Q25, ran MiXCR for clone calling and kept in-frame beta chains. Every distinct CDR3 protein forms one entry, paired with its most common genes and DNA. None of the V and J calls come from the authors' own analysis; TCRdb made them. For this sample the table gives 400,000 to 500,000 distinct CDR3 sequences, of which under 20% were detected only once. The ten largest account for 9% to 15% of the sample.

There are many counts of this clonotype. Its binding antigen is unknown. The input lacks base qualities; no much larger clone sits a single base away. Overall study results and their limits: Compared with coincidental sharing between unrelated individuals, out-of-frame TCR alpha sequences shared between twins showed an excess of sequences with low generation probability. Because the same donors could not be followed over many years, the conclusions relied on cross-sectional statistical analysis. Excess twin sharing in beta out-of-frame sequences was weaker because fewer shared sequences lowered the signal-to-noise ratio. Recombination models systematically underestimated out-of-frame TCR alpha sharing in monozygotic twins but agreed with sharing between unrelated individuals. Zero-insertion analyses could be partly confounded by invariant T cells such as MAIT and iNKT, though diverse VJ usage argued against such confounding for most clonotypes. Fewer insertions were carried by abundant cord blood beta clonotypes, a similar but weaker trend appeared in young adult naive repertoires, and no such trend appeared in memory repertoires.

V loses 8 bases of germline sequence and J loses 10 bases, and the interval between the two ends is 24 bases. Including the terminal cysteine and phenylalanine, the CDR3 comprises 13 residues. Left in the record is the CDR3 DNA by itself, 39 bases read in frame from the first base. Per the germline V gene (reference sequence), DFQATT is the CDR1 and SNEGSKA is the CDR2. Only healthy Caucasian donors were included. Three unrelated non-twin adults were also sequenced: a male aged 18 to 30, a male aged 50 to 60 and a female aged 50 to 60. Miltenyi CD45RO+ enrichment and human naive T-cell isolation kits were used to isolate memory (CD45RO+) and naive T cells from PBMC.

Sequenced material: naive T cells sorted from blood. This sample's cell subset or site label indicates: cells isolated with a human naive T-cell isolation kit. This receptor was obtained from a middle-aged man in good health. This receptor chain uses TRBV20-1 and TRBJ2-7; the D gene is perhaps TRBD2, on 5 matching bases. The DNA is TGCAGTTCGGCTTTTTGGGAAGCGGCGATACAGTACTTC. It specifies CSSAFWEAAIQYF.